This T cell receptor (beta chain) was observed in a study of blood T cell repertoires in COVID-19. V gave up 5 bases and J gave up 0 bases, with 13 bases separating them. In germline, CDR1 is LNHDA, CDR2 SQIVND (reference sequence). CDR3 length: 15 residues. This clone was counted a few times. Only in-frame clones appear in the TCRdb table, and some are missing; sequencing was by immunoSEQ multiplex PCR. In the table there are approximately 670,000 clones, more than 80% of which are singletons. The sequencing input was peripheral blood. This rearrangement joins TRBV19 to TRBJ1-1, with D tentatively TRBD1 (6 bases). This sequence originates from a woman aged 18-29 years with acute or convalescent COVID-19. The CDR3 DNA follows: TGTGCCAGTAGTCTCCGGACAGTTATGAACACTGAAGCTTTCTTT. Its protein is CASSLRTVMNTEAFF.